The present entry profiles one T cell receptor (beta chain) with its context. These data are taken from a study of control samples from healthy donors and cancer patients. Clones were sequenced by immunoSEQ multiplex PCR, and TCRdb holds only the in-frame ones, with some missing. This table holds some 66,000 clones, 85% found once. This clonotype was obtained from a man in his forties in good health. The source material was blood.

CDR3 nucleotide sequence: TGTGCCAGCAGCTTAGCTGGGGACAGGGGCTATGGCTACACCTTC. Translating it yields CASSLAGDRGYGYTF. The chain combines TRBV7-9 with TRBJ1-2, with 10 bases lining up with TRBD1. The CDR3 is 15 residues long. CDR1 and CDR2 (germline): SEHNR, FQNEAQ (reference sequence). J was trimmed by 4 bases and V by 0 bases; bases with no gene match: 2.